The rows below give T cell receptor beta chains drawn from one sample of a study of blood T cells in healthy people across ages. In TCRdb, the 5' RACE reads were re-called with MiXCR into one record per CDR3 protein. The sample carries hundreds of thousands of distinct CDR3 sequences, 40% to 45% recorded once. The sequenced material came from blood. The receptors originated from a woman aged 55-75 years in good health. Each CDR3 is given with its conserved first and last residue. The D gene is left open where the match is weak. Not every row has a clone size; where given, it reads once, few, many or a size class.

clone_size	v_call	cdr3_length	d_call	j_call	cdr3_nt	cdr3_aa
-	TRBV6-5	17	TRBD1	TRBJ1-6	TGTGCCAGCAGTTACGGCCCTGGGACAGGGGATAATTCACCCCTCCACTTT	CASSYGPGTGDNSPLHF
-	TRBV28	14	-	TRBJ2-7	TGTGCCAGCGAGAATGAGGGGCGTCACTACGAGCAGTACTTC	CASENEGRHYEQYF
few	TRBV5-6	14	TRBD2	TRBJ2-7	TGTGCCAGCAGTAGGGGACTAGAAGATGGCGAGCAGTACTTC	CASSRGLEDGEQYF
once	TRBV7-6	14	-	TRBJ1-5	TGTGCCAGCAGCCCCGTCATGAGCAATCAGCCCCAGCATTTT	CASSPVMSNQPQHF
many	TRBV4-3	11	-	TRBJ2-7	TGCGCCAGCAGCCAATACGACGAGCAGTACTTC	CASSQYDEQYF
few	TRBV27	15	-	TRBJ2-1	TGTGCCAGTCATGCCCCCGGGACAAACTACAATGAGCAGTTCTTC	CASHAPGTNYNEQFF
-	TRBV7-9	16	TRBD2	TRBJ2-7	TGTGCCAGCAGCTTAGCTGGACTAGCGGAAACCTACGAGCAGTACTTC	CASSLAGLAETYEQYF
-	TRBV10-3	16	TRBD1	TRBJ2-7	TGTGCCATCAGCCCTCCCCCCGGGACAGGGAGTTACGAGCAGTACTTC	CAISPPPGTGSYEQYF
once	TRBV2	12	-	TRBJ1-1	TGTGCCAGCAGCCCTCAGGGCACGACTGCTTTCTTT	CASSPQGTTAFF
-	TRBV6-1	15	-	TRBJ2-1	TGTGCCAGCAGTGAAAGCCCCCATCCTTTGAATGAGCAGTTCTTC	CASSESPHPLNEQFF
-	TRBV12-3/TRBV12-4	15	-	TRBJ2-3	TGTGCCAGCAGTTTAGGGCAGGGGACAACAGATACGCAGTATTTT	CASSLGQGTTDTQYF
-	TRBV20-1	13	-	TRBJ2-3	TGCAGTGCAGGGGGGGAGGGCACAGATACGCAGTATTTT	CSAGGEGTDTQYF
-	TRBV5-1	15	-	TRBJ2-3	TGCGCCAGCAGCTCAGCAGGTCAAACCACAGATACGCAGTATTTT	CASSSAGQTTDTQYF
many	TRBV20-1	14	-	TRBJ2-5	TGCAGTGCTAGAGAAGTAGCGGTGCGAGAGACCCAGTACTTC	CSAREVAVRETQYF
many	TRBV20-1	13	-	TRBJ2-7	TGCAGTGCAAACCGGGACGGGACCAACGAGCAGTACTTC	CSANRDGTNEQYF
-	TRBV20-1	16	TRBD2	TRBJ2-1	TGCAGTGCTCCTGGACTAGCGCATAGCTCCTACAATGAGCAGTTCTTC	CSAPGLAHSSYNEQFF
-	TRBV7-9	15	-	TRBJ2-7	TGTGCCAGCAGCTTAGAGCCCGGGCTTGGCTACGAGCAGTACTTC	CASSLEPGLGYEQYF
-	TRBV6-2/TRBV6-3	15	TRBD1	TRBJ2-1	TGTGCCAGCAGGGGGGACAGGGCAACCTACAATGAGCAGTTCTTC	CASRGDRATYNEQFF
many	TRBV29-1	12	TRBD1	TRBJ2-5	TGCAGCGGACAGGGGTGGGAGGAGACCCAGTACTTC	CSGQGWEETQYF
-	TRBV6-2/TRBV6-3	16	TRBD2	TRBJ2-1	TGTGCCAGCAGCGGAGGGGGAACTAGCGGGAAGTATGAGCAGTTCTTC	CASSGGGTSGKYEQFF
-	TRBV29-1	15	TRBD1	TRBJ2-3	TGCAGCTCCGCCTCTCGGGGACAGGGGTTAGGTACGCAGTATTTT	CSSASRGQGLGTQYF
-	TRBV20-1	10	-	TRBJ1-2	TGCAGTGCTAGAAAGGAGGGCTACACCTTC	CSARKEGYTF
-	TRBV3-1	15	-	TRBJ2-7	TGTGCCAGCAGCCCCGCGGCCAGCGTAGACTACGAGCAGTACTTC	CASSPAASVDYEQYF
few	TRBV2	14	TRBD2	TRBJ2-3	TGTGCCAGCAGTTCTGGGACTAGCCAGGATACGCAGTATTTT	CASSSGTSQDTQYF
-	TRBV11-2	15	-	TRBJ2-3	TGTGCCAGCAGCCAAGGAGGAGCACAGATAGATACGCAGTATTTT	CASSQGGAQIDTQYF
few	TRBV9	15	-	TRBJ1-2	TGTGCCAGCAGCGCAAATCGGGCCGATCCGGGGGGCTACACCTTC	CASSANRADPGGYTF
many	TRBV4-3	16	-	TRBJ2-5	TGCGCCAGCAGCCAAGAAAAAGCAACCGGGGGAGAGACCCAGTACTTC	CASSQEKATGGETQYF
few	TRBV3-1	17	TRBD2	TRBJ2-5	TGTGCCAGCAGCCAAGGATCTAGCGGGTGGGGTCGGGAGACCCAGTACTTC	CASSQGSSGWGRETQYF
-	TRBV28	13	-	TRBJ2-3	TGTGCCAGCAGTTTCCCAGCGGCAGATACGCAGTATTTT	CASSFPAADTQYF
many	TRBV5-5	15	-	TRBJ1-5	TGTGCCAGCAGCTTGGAACGCCATAGCAATCAGCCCCAGCATTTT	CASSLERHSNQPQHF
-	TRBV6-5	11	-	TRBJ2-7	TGTGCCAGCAGAGGTATGAATGAGCAGTACTTC	CASRGMNEQYF
few	TRBV29-1	11	-	TRBJ2-7	TGCAGCGTAGGCAGGGCCGACGAGCAGTACTTC	CSVGRADEQYF
-	TRBV20-1	14	-	TRBJ2-7	TGCAGTGCTCGTCTGGGGGCTGGTATCTACGAGCAGTACTTC	CSARLGAGIYEQYF
many	TRBV7-2	14	-	TRBJ2-1	TGTGCCAGCAGCTTATTAGTCCTCTACAATGAGCAGTTCTTC	CASSLLVLYNEQFF
few	TRBV5-1	14	-	TRBJ1-1	TGCGCCAGCAGCACCGGGACCGAGAACACTGAAGCTTTCTTT	CASSTGTENTEAFF
-	TRBV12-3/TRBV12-4	16	TRBD2	TRBJ2-1	TGTGCCAGCACCTTAGTAGCGGGGGGGCGCTACAATGAGCAGTTCTTC	CASTLVAGGRYNEQFF
few	TRBV6-6	11	-	TRBJ1-2	TGTGCCACCAAGGAGGATGGTGGCTACACCTTC	CATKEDGGYTF
once	TRBV7-2	16	-	TRBJ2-7	TGTGCCAGCAGCTTGGGGGACTCGCGGAGGAGAGAGGAGCAGTACTTC	CASSLGDSRRREEQYF
few	TRBV27	16	-	TRBJ2-3	TGTGCCAGCAGTTTATCGATCGGGCCAGCCACAGATACGCAGTATTTT	CASSLSIGPATDTQYF
-	TRBV7-3	12	-	TRBJ2-1	TGTGCCAGCAAGCTAGCGTACAATGAGCAGTTCTTC	CASKLAYNEQFF
-	TRBV19	17	TRBD2	TRBJ2-7	TGTGCCAGTAGTATCAATTATGGTCTAGCGGGAGGCGGGGAGCAGTACTTC	CASSINYGLAGGGEQYF
-	TRBV2	16	-	TRBJ2-7	TGTGCCAGCAGTGAAGTGGGGACGGGATGCGTCCACGAGCAGTACTTC	CASSEVGTGCVHEQYF
-	TRBV18	15	-	TRBJ2-7	TGTGCCAGCTCACCACCCGGGACCCTCACCTACGAGCAGTACTTC	CASSPPGTLTYEQYF
-	TRBV6-6	14	-	TRBJ2-7	TGTGCCAGCAACGAACGAGACGCGGTTTACGAGCAGTACTTC	CASNERDAVYEQYF
-	TRBV3-1	15	TRBD2	TRBJ2-3	TGTGCCAGCAGCCAAATGGCGGGGGGCACAGATACGCAGTATTTT	CASSQMAGGTDTQYF
few	TRBV7-9	15	-	TRBJ2-3	TGTGCCAGCAGCTCTGACTGGGGAGAGACAGATACGCAGTATTTT	CASSSDWGETDTQYF
-	TRBV6-2/TRBV6-3	17	-	TRBJ2-5	TGTGCCAGCAGTTACTGGCCTGGAGGGGGAGGCCAAGAGACCCAGTACTTC	CASSYWPGGGGQETQYF
many	TRBV7-2	12	-	TRBJ1-5	TGTGCCAGCAGCTTTAGCAATCAGCCCCAGCATTTT	CASSFSNQPQHF
-	TRBV30	12	TRBD1	TRBJ2-1	TGTGCCTGGGGGACAGGGAATCTTGAGCAGTTCTTC	CAWGTGNLEQFF
-	TRBV5-6	19	TRBD2	TRBJ2-5	TGTGCCAGCAGCTTGGGGGGGAGGGAAAATGGTGGGTTGACGGAGACCCAGTACTTC	CASSLGGRENGGLTETQYF
-	TRBV6-4	14	-	TRBJ1-2	TGTGCCAGCAGCGCTACTACGGGGGTGGAAGGCTACACCTTC	CASSATTGVEGYTF
few	TRBV7-2	15	TRBD1	TRBJ1-5	TGTGCCAGCAGCCAAGGGGGCACAGTCAATCAGCCCCAGCATTTT	CASSQGGTVNQPQHF
-	TRBV20-1	15	-	TRBJ1-1	TGCAGTGCTAGAGATCTGCAGGAGATGAACACTGAAGCTTTCTTT	CSARDLQEMNTEAFF
few	TRBV4-2	14	-	TRBJ1-2	TGTGCCAGCAGCCAATACGGGACGGTCTATGGCTACACCTTC	CASSQYGTVYGYTF
many	TRBV7-2	14	TRBD2	TRBJ2-7	TGTGCCAGCAGCTTCAAGCCTAGCGGGATCGAGCAGTACTTC	CASSFKPSGIEQYF
-	TRBV2	17	-	TRBJ2-6	TGTGCCAGCACCTGGGGCCTGGTAGGCTCTGGGGCCAACGTCCTGACTTTC	CASTWGLVGSGANVLTF
-	TRBV12-3/TRBV12-4	16	TRBD1	TRBJ2-1	TGTGCCAGCAGAACCCGACAGGGGGCTAAAGGAGAGACCCAGTTCTTC	CASRTRQGAKGETQFF
-	TRBV7-8	13	-	TRBJ2-5	TGTGCCAGCAGCGCCGAAATTAAAGAGACCCAGTACTTC	CASSAEIKETQYF
-	TRBV7-9	15	-	TRBJ1-2	TGTGCCAGCAGCTTAGAGACCGCCCATATCGAAGGCTACACCTTC	CASSLETAHIEGYTF